This T cell receptor (beta chain) comes out of a study of blood T cell repertoires in COVID-19. About the research overall: Samples came from the United States, Italy and Spain, spanning acute and convalescent COVID-19.

Assay used: immunoSEQ multiplex PCR; TCRdb lists only in-frame clones, some missing. The sample yields about 100,000 clones, approximately 90% seen once. V was cut by 5 bases and J by 2 bases, with 14 bases left in between. CDR3 length equals 15 residues. CDR1 SGHVS and CDR2 FNYEAQ come from the germline V gene. V and J are TRBV7-6 and TRBJ2-3, with D maybe TRBD2 (6 bases). The sequenced sample consisted of peripheral blood. The origin of this receptor is a man aged 45-60 years with active COVID-19. CDR3 nucleotide sequence: TGTGCCAGCAGCCCAACCGGGGGAGACACAGATACGCAGTATTTT. This encodes CASSPTGGDTDTQYF.